The 5 T cell receptor beta chains below all came from one sample that was sequenced in a study of OX40 agonist ivuxolimab in advanced cancers. Library creation used the immunoSEQ multiplex PCR assay. TCRdb retrieved this table from immuneACCESS and kept in-frame rearrangements only. Not all clones are present; in checked studies, unresolved V genes account for under half, and no reason is known for the remainder. The sample table shows tens of thousands of clones, and roughly 87% are seen once. The ten most abundant clones make up approximately 0.3% of the sample. The input for sequencing was CD4+ or CD8+ T cells sorted from blood, taken in a trial of the OX40 agonist ivuxolimab. The origin of the receptors is an adult with an advanced solid tumor such as melanoma, head and neck, liver or kidney cancer.

This chain uses TRBV28 with TRBJ2-7; 7 bases are a match to TRBD1. Germline CDR1 and CDR2: MDHEN and SYDVKM. CDR3 size: 14 residues. V was pared by 5 bases and J by 4 bases, with 8 bases of the junction left unmatched. The CDR3 loop is CASSIVTGRYEQYF. The CDR3 bases are TGTGCCAGCAGTATCGTGACAGGGCGGTACGAGCAGTACTTC.

This chain connects TRBV7-3 to TRBJ1-1; 8 bases line up with TRBD1. Germline V lookup: CDR1 SGHTA, CDR2 FQGTGA. Trimming took 5 bases from V and 5 from J; bases not matched to a gene: 7. CDR3 length equals 14 residues. In DNA form, the CDR3 reads TGTGCCAGCAGCCGACAGGGGCCGCGGACTGAAGCTTTCTTT. Protein: CASSRQGPRTEAFF.

The chain has TRBV5-1 and TRBJ1-3; D is unresolved. Germline CDR1 is SGHRS and CDR2 is YFSETQ. The CDR3 has 12 amino acids. Trimming pared 2 bases from V and 2 bases from J, leaving 2 bases between. CDR3 coding DNA: TGCGCCAGCAGCTTCCCTGGAAACACCATATATTTT. Protein sequence: CASSFPGNTIYF.

This rearrangement joins TRBV7-3 to TRBJ2-7, with D possibly being TRBD1 or TRBD2 (5 bases each). CDR1 is SGHTA and CDR2 is FQGTGA in the germline V gene. V was clipped by 5 bases and J by 7 bases, with 15 bases between them. The CDR3 has 13 amino acids. This CDR3 reads CASSLNRDGEQYF. The DNA for the CDR3 is TGTGCCAGCAGCCTCAACCGGGACGGAGAGCAGTACTTC.

V and J are TRBV7-2 and TRBJ1-3, with D hard to call. The CDR3 sequence is 12 residues long. Germline V gives CDR1 SGHTA, CDR2 FQGNSA. The V and J ends lost 4 bases and 8 bases respectively, with 9 bases between them. The CDR3: CASSSTGDTIYF. CDR3 in DNA: TGTGCCAGCAGCTCCACTGGGGACACCATATATTTT.